This entry lists 8 T cell receptor beta chains sequenced from one sample in a study of CD8 T cells in Susac syndrome. With random hexamers, reverse transcription was performed on roughly 0.45 to 1 ug of RNA. TCRdb reanalysed the immunoSEQ multiplex PCR reads using MiXCR and keeps one entry per CDR3 protein. The table has approximately 210,000 distinct CDR3 sequences, 94% seen once; the top ten hold 0.15% to 0.2%. The sequenced material came from CD4+ T cells from PBMCs. The receptors stem from a human donor with Susac syndrome.

V usage is TRBV14 and J usage is TRBJ2-2; maybe TRBD1 (5 bases). CDR1 and CDR2 (germline): SGHDN, FVKESK. This CDR3 comprises 14 residues. Trimming stripped 2 bases from V and 8 bases from J, with 12 bases between. CDR3 protein: CASSQQKGPGELFF. The DNA for the CDR3 is TGTGCCAGCAGCCAACAAAAGGGGCCTGGGGAGCTGTTTTTT.

This chain uses TRBV20-1 with TRBJ1-1; 11 positions agree with TRBD1. CDR3 length: 14 residues. V lost 5 bases and J lost 3; bases outside the gene matches: 5. Germline lookup yields CDR1 DFQATT and CDR2 SNEGSKA (reference sequence). This chain's CDR3 is CSAPRTGGHTEAFF. The CDR3 nucleotides are TGCAGTGCTCCCCGGACAGGGGGCCACACTGAAGCTTTCTTT.

This chain links TRBV20-1 with TRBJ1-1; 7 positions agree with TRBD1. The V gene's germline CDR1 is DFQATT and CDR2 SNEGSKA (reference sequence). The CDR3 is 16 residues long. V trimming: 1 base; J trimming: 1 base; junction bases outside the gene matches: 9. CDR3 in DNA: TGCAGTGCTAGAGCTGCAGGGGGTCATGGGAACACTGAAGCTTTCTTT. Amino acids: CSARAAGGHGNTEAFF.

The count of this clonotype is one. The chain couples TRBV20-1 to TRBJ2-7; perhaps TRBD2 as D (5 bases). The ends were cut back, 1 base at V and 3 bases at J, with 10 bases in the middle. CDR1 DFQATT and CDR2 SNEGSKA come from the germline V gene (reference sequence). The CDR3 totals 13 residues. The CDR3 DNA is TGCAGTGCTAGAGCGGCTAGCTTCTACGAGCAGTACTTC. Protein product: CSARAASFYEQYF.

This clonotype was found once. J is TRBJ1-2 and V is TRBV28; D gene uncertain. The CDR3 is 14 residues long. V was clipped by 2 bases and J by 3 bases, with 10 bases between them. Germline CDR1 reads MDHEN; CDR2 reads SYDVKM. CDR3 residues: CASSLRGLDYGYTF. The CDR3 DNA is TGTGCCAGCAGTTTAAGAGGGTTGGACTATGGCTACACCTTC.

V usage is TRBV20-1 and J usage is TRBJ1-6; D remains ambiguous. Trimming pared 3 bases from V and 7 bases from J, leaving 13 bases between. This CDR3 comprises 14 residues. Germline CDR1 and CDR2: DFQATT and SNEGSKA (reference sequence). In DNA form, the CDR3 reads TGCAGTGCTAGGCCCCTCCTCGGGAATTCACCCCTCCACTTT. Amino acid sequence: CSARPLLGNSPLHF.

This rearrangement joins TRBV15 to TRBJ2-3, with unresolved D. CDR1 is LNHNV and CDR2 is YYDKDF in the germline V gene (reference sequence). This CDR3 region has 15 residues. V lost 0 bases, J lost 5 bases, and 12 bases lay in between. CDR3 sequence reads: CATSRDGNRQDTQYF. The CDR3 DNA sequence: TGTGCCACCAGCAGAGATGGTAACAGACAAGATACGCAGTATTTT.

The chain carries TRBV2 and TRBJ1-2; maybe TRBD1 (6 bases). Per germline, CDR1 SNHLY and CDR2 FYNNEI. Trimming removed 10 bases at V and 9 bases at J, with 21 bases between. The CDR3 has 13 amino acids. In DNA, the CDR3 is TGTGCCACGGGAGACAGGCGCTTTGTCAGCTACACCTTC. Its translation is CATGDRRFVSYTF.